This is a list of T cell receptor beta chains from one sample in a study of T-cell memory formation after mild COVID-19. From the 5' RACE reads, TCRdb called clonotypes with MiXCR, one entry per CDR3 protein. The sample yields more than 450,000 distinct CDR3 sequences, about a sixth seen once. The specimen was PBMCs or a T cell subset sorted from them (not recorded which). The receptors stem from an adult woman who had mild COVID-19 (a few samples of this study predate the infection). Cell type and time point are not known. Each CDR3 is given with its conserved first and last residue. The D gene is left open where the match is weak. A clone size is listed for some rows: how often the clone was seen (once, few, many), or a class if it is expanded.

J | V | size | D | DNA | CDR3
TRBJ2-2 | TRBV12-3/TRBV12-4 | few | TRBD1 | TGTGCCAGCAGCCCCAGACAGGGGTTCATTACGGAGCTGTTTTTT | CASSPRQGFITELFF
TRBJ2-5 | TRBV6-5 | NA | NA | TGTGCCAGCAACCCCGGGCTCCGCCAAGAGACCCAGTACTTC | CASNPGLRQETQYF
TRBJ2-1 | TRBV7-2 | NA | TRBD1 | TGTGCCAGCAGCACAAGACAGGGGGGTCTCCACAATGAGCAGTTCTTC | CASSTRQGGLHNEQFF
TRBJ2-1 | TRBV7-2 | few | TRBD2 | TGTGCCAGCAGCTTTAGAGCGGGAGGAACCTACAATGAGCAGTTCTTC | CASSFRAGGTYNEQFF
TRBJ2-1 | TRBV27 | few | TRBD2 | TGTGCCAGCAGGGAACTAGCGGGTAGTTGGGGTATCGATGAGCAGTTCTTC | CASRELAGSWGIDEQFF
TRBJ2-7 | TRBV9 | few | TRBD2 | TGTGCCAGCAGCGTAGAGGATAGCGGGGCCTACGAGCAGTACTTC | CASSVEDSGAYEQYF
TRBJ1-2 | TRBV3-1 | few | NA | TGTGCCAGCAGCCAAGCGAGCACACCTGGTGGCTACACCTTC | CASSQASTPGGYTF
TRBJ2-3 | TRBV4-2 | NA | NA | TGTGCCAGCAGCCAAGACACCGTACTCCCAGATACGCAGTATTTT | CASSQDTVLPDTQYF
TRBJ2-7 | TRBV7-9 | NA | NA | TGTGCCAGCAGCTTAAGGGGCTTTATCTACGAGCAGTACTTC | CASSLRGFIYEQYF
TRBJ2-7 | TRBV15 | few | TRBD1 | TGTGCCACCAGCAGAGGGACAGGATCCTCCTACGAGCAGTACTTC | CATSRGTGSSYEQYF
TRBJ2-7 | TRBV3-1 | NA | TRBD2 | TGTGCCAGCAGCTCCCCCGGGACTAGCTCCTTC | CASSSPGTSSF
TRBJ2-7 | TRBV5-1 | few | TRBD2 | TGCGCCAGCAGCATAGGGACTAGCCAGACCTACGAGCAGTACTTC | CASSIGTSQTYEQYF
TRBJ1-1 | TRBV3-1 | few | NA | TGTGCCAGCACCTACGCGGGGGCAACTGAAGCTTTCTTT | CASTYAGATEAFF
TRBJ2-1 | TRBV11-3 | many | NA | TGTGCCAGCAGCCCAGGTGGGACCGCCGGGTACAATGAGCAGTTCTTC | CASSPGGTAGYNEQFF
TRBJ1-1 | TRBV6-2/TRBV6-3 | NA | TRBD1 | TGTGCCAGCAGTTCCAGCGGGACAGGGGAAACTGAAGCTTTCTTT | CASSSSGTGETEAFF
TRBJ2-2 | TRBV20-1 | many | TRBD2 | TGCAGTGCGCGACTAGCGGGGGGGACGTCGAACACCGGGGAGCTGTTTTTT | CSARLAGGTSNTGELFF
TRBJ2-5 | TRBV6-4 | NA | TRBD2 | TGTGCCAGCAGGAGACTAGCGGAGACCCAGTACTTC | CASRRLAETQYF
TRBJ1-1 | TRBV5-5 | NA | NA | TGTGCCAGCAGCTTATTGACTCTGAACACTGAAGCTTTCTTT | CASSLLTLNTEAFF
TRBJ1-5 | TRBV29-1 | NA | NA | TGCAGCGTTTCAGGTCAACCCAATCAGCCCCAGCATTTT | CSVSGQPNQPQHF
TRBJ2-1 | TRBV28 | few | NA | TGTGCCAGCTTTTCAGGGACCCTCAATGAGCAGTTCTTC | CASFSGTLNEQFF